This T cell receptor beta chain appears in the sequencing data of a study of Tregs in tolerant kidney transplant recipients. General study points: Biological reproducibility was not directly addressed, but technical replication error appeared minimal. Tregs expanded with activated donor B cells seemed most donor-specific. Validation in larger populations is needed because few patients were studied.

TCRdb's table, derived via immunoSEQ multiplex PCR, lists solely in-frame clones and lacks some. The sample shows some 65,000 clones, about four fifths of them seen only once. With V trimmed by 6 bases and J by 10 bases, 5 bases remained unmatched. The CDR3 loop spans 11 amino acids. CDR1 MNHNS and CDR2 SASEGT come from the germline V gene. Comments on this clone: The antigen is unknown.

Unstimulated Tregs (CD4+CD25+CD127-) and CD4+CD25- non-Tregs were sorted from PBMCs. The source of this sequence is a human donor in good health. The chain uses TRBV6-1 and TRBJ1-1; 7 bases fit TRBD1. The sequencing input was CD4+ T cells from blood. The CDR3, as DNA: TGTGCCAGCAGACGACAGGGTCGAGCTTTCTTT. Its translation: CASRRQGRAFF.